These 2 T cell receptor beta chains were sequenced from one sample in a study of early T cells in non-severe SARS-CoV-2 infection. A single record per CDR3 protein comes from TCRdb applying MiXCR to the 5' RACE reads. The sample lists under 70,000 distinct CDR3 sequences; around a tenth were seen once. The sequenced sample was whole blood. The source of these receptors is an adult who was a healthcare worker with PCR-confirmed SARS-CoV-2 infection or an uninfected control (not recorded which).

This clonotype was counted many times. The gene calls are TRBV20-1 and TRBJ2-4; a weak D match, TRBD1 (6 bases). CDR3 length equals 15 residues. The V gene lost 6 bases and the J gene lost 0 bases, with 15 bases spanning the gap. Germline V gene data show CDR1 as DFQATT and CDR2 as SNEGSKA (reference sequence). The CDR3 sequence is CSAYQGHLAKNIQYF. DNA for the CDR3: TGCAGTGCCTATCAGGGGCACCTAGCCAAAAACATTCAGTACTTC.

This chain connects TRBV15 to TRBJ2-7, with TRBD2 as a possible D gene (6 bases). V lost 5 bases and J lost 0, with 11 bases in between. Germline lookup yields CDR1 LNHNV and CDR2 YYDKDF (reference sequence). This CDR3 region has 14 residues. The CDR3 DNA sequence: TGTGCCACCAGCCGGGACTCCTCCTCCTACGAGCAGTACTTC. It encodes CATSRDSSSYEQYF.